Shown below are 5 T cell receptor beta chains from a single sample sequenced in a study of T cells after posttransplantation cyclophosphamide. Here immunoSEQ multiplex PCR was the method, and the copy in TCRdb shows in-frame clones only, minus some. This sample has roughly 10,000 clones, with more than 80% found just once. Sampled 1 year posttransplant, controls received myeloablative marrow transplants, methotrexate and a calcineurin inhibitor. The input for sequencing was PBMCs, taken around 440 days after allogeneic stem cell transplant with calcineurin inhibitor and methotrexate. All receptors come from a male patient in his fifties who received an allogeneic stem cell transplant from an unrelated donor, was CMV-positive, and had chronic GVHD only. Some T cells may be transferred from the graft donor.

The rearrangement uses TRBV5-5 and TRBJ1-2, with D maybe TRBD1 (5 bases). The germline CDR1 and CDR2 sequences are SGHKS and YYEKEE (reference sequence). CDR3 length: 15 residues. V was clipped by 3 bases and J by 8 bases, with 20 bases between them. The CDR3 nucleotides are TGTGCCAGCAGCTCCGGAACGGGGCGCGCGGGAGGCTACACCTTC. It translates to CASSSGTGRAGGYTF.

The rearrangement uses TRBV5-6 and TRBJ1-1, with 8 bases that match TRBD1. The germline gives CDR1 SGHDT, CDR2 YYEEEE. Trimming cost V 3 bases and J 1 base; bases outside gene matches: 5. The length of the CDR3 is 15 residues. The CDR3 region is CASSYGTGGNTEAFF. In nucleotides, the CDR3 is TGTGCCAGCAGCTACGGGACAGGTGGGAACACTGAAGCTTTCTTT.

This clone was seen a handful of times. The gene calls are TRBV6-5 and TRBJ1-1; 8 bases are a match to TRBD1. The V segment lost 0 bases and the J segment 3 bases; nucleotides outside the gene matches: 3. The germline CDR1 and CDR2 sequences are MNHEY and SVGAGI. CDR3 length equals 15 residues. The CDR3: CASSYSEQGDTEAFF. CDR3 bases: TGTGCCAGCAGTTACTCAGAACAGGGGGACACTGAAGCTTTCTTT.

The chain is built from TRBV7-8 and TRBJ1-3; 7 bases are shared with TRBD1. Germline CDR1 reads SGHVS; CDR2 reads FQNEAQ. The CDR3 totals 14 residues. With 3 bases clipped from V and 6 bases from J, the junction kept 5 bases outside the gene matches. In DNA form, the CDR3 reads TGTGCCAGCAGCTTCCCCGGGACAGCAAACACCATATATTTT. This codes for CASSFPGTANTIYF.

CDR3 sequence (DNA): TGTGCCAGTAGTACCTCCTCCGATACGCAGTATTTT. It specifies CASSTSSDTQYF. The rearrangement links TRBV19 to TRBJ2-3, with D uncertain. Trimming took 4 bases from V and 6 from J, leaving 8 bases between them. CDR1 and CDR2 (germline): LNHDA, SQIVND (reference sequence). The CDR3 has 12 amino acids.